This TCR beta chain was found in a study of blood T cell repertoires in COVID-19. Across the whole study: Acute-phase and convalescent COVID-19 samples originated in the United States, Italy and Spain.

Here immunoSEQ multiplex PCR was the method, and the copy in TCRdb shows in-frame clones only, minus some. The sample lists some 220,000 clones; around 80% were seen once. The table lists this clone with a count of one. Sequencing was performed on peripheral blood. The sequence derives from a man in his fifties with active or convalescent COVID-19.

CDR3 DNA sequence: TGTGCCAGCAAGCCCGGCGGATACAATCAGCCCCAGCATTTT. Translating gives CASKPGGYNQPQHF. V is TRBV2 and J is TRBJ1-5, with unresolved D. The CDR3 extends over 14 amino acids. Germline lookup yields CDR1 SNHLY and CDR2 FYNNEI. Trimming took off 7 bases at V and 3 bases at J, with 13 bases between the two ends.